This is a list of T cell receptor beta chains from one sample in a study of blood T cell repertoires in COVID-19. Libraries were prepared by immunoSEQ multiplex PCR; TCRdb keeps only in-frame clonotypes and omits some of them. The repertoire holds roughly 280,000 clones, with approximately 89% as singletons. Sequences were obtained from PBMCs or T cells enriched from blood (not recorded which). Source of these receptors: a woman aged 60-75 years who had recovered from COVID-19. The CDR3 runs from the conserved cysteine through the conserved F or W.

TRBV9	TRBJ1-3	CASSVGTGGMNTIYF
TRBV4-2	TRBJ2-1	CASSQELQGAYNEQFF
TRBV6-5	TRBJ1-2	CASLFTGGGYGYTF
TRBV10-3	TRBJ2-5	CAISERGQGETQYF
TRBV28	TRBJ1-6	CASRGAFSDTLHF
TRBV19	TRBJ2-7	CASSMGLAGGIYEQYF
TRBV24-1	TRBJ2-1	CATSDLEDEQFF
TRBV28	TRBJ2-7	CASNLRGYEQYF
TRBV11-1	TRBJ2-7	CASSGGVIAYEQYF
TRBV2	TRBJ2-7	CASSAGTALYEQYF
TRBV11-3	TRBJ2-1	CASSISSYNEQFF
TRBV24-1	TRBJ1-2	CATSDSGGPGGYTF
TRBV21-1	TRBJ2-1	CASRDLEGTEQFF
TRBV18	TRBJ1-6	CASSPTTGSTSPLHF
TRBV24-1	TRBJ2-1	CATSDYRRPYDEQFF
TRBV24-1	TRBJ1-2	CATRGASEYGYTF
TRBV6-5	TRBJ2-2	CASRGGQGYTGELFF
TRBV21-1	TRBJ2-7	CASSTVRLGGASYEQYF
TRBV5-8	TRBJ1-6	CASKDRRRGSYNSPLHF
TRBV28	TRBJ2-5	CASSIGDIQQETQYF
TRBV11-3	TRBJ1-2	CASSFEGTNYGYTF
TRBV12-5	TRBJ1-2	CASGFQVSGGLYGYTF
TRBV5-5	TRBJ1-1	CASSFTGYDTEAFF
TRBV24-1	TRBJ2-2	CATSDFQGGNTGELFF
TRBV7-2	TRBJ1-2	CASSLGAGTGTVLAF
TRBV4-1	TRBJ2-7	CASSQAPPRAGGTEQYF
TRBV12-3/TRBV12-4	TRBJ1-1	CASSLRWGGEAFF